These 24 T cell receptor beta chains came from one sample sequenced in a study of T cell responses to AZD1222 COVID-19 vaccine. The table came from immunoSEQ multiplex PCR; TCRdb's copy has only in-frame clones and leaves some out. The table shows around 140,000 clones, with around 91% occurring only once. The starting material was peripheral blood, obtained on day 0 of AZD1222 vaccination. These receptors were collected from an adult in good health.

This chain connects TRBV2 to TRBJ2-2; a weak D match, TRBD1 (6 bases). Between the trimmed V and J ends, which lost 4 bases and 4 bases, there was a span of 7 bases. The CDR3 spans 13 residues. Germline values: CDR1 SNHLY, CDR2 FYNNEI. Here the CDR3 reads CASSGTATGELFF. CDR3 in DNA: TGTGCCAGCAGTGGGACAGCCACCGGGGAGCTGTTTTTT.

The chain couples TRBV7-9 to TRBJ1-5; D remains ambiguous. CDR3 length: 13 amino acids. V lost 1 base to trimming and J lost 6 bases, with 7 bases between them. The germline V gene encodes CDR1 SEHNR and CDR2 FQNEAQ (reference sequence). DNA for the CDR3: TGTGCCAGCAGCTTAGATGAGGCTCAGCCCCAGCATTTT. Its protein product is CASSLDEAQPQHF.

The genes are TRBV28 and TRBJ1-2, with D unresolved. The germline gives CDR1 MDHEN, CDR2 SYDVKM. The V and J ends lost 5 bases and 9 bases respectively, with 10 bases between them. The CDR3 loop spans 11 amino acids. CDR3 nucleotides: TGTGCCAGCAGTCTTTCGGGGAGCTACACCTTC. Residues: CASSLSGSYTF.

V is TRBV3-1 (or the pseudogene TRBV3-2) and J is TRBJ2-7, with a possible D match to TRBD2 (6 bases). V dropped 3 bases and J dropped 6 bases, with 12 bases sitting between them. The germline V gene encodes CDR1 LGHDT and CDR2 YNNKEL (reference sequence). CDR3 size: 13 residues. The CDR3, as DNA: TGTGCCAGCAGCCAGGGGGAGGAAGGCGAGCAGTACTTC. Amino acid sequence: CASSQGEEGEQYF.

This clone was seen more than once but under ten times. V usage is TRBV19 and J usage is TRBJ1-2; 7 bases match TRBD1. Germline V gene data show CDR1 as LNHDA and CDR2 as SQIVND (reference sequence). The CDR3 has 16 amino acids. V was clipped by 8 bases and J by 0 bases; unmatched bases: 12. CDR3 amino acids: CASGRLGQSANYGYTF. The CDR3 DNA sequence: TGTGCCAGTGGGCGGCTGGGACAGTCGGCTAACTATGGCTACACCTTC.

This sequence joins TRBV3-1 (or the pseudogene TRBV3-2) and TRBJ1-2; D gene ambiguous. Per germline, CDR1 LGHDT and CDR2 YNNKEL (reference sequence). The CDR3 runs to 13 residues. V shed 7 bases and J shed 8 bases, with 17 bases lying between them. DNA for the CDR3: TGTGCCAGCACGAATTGGGATAGAGGCGGCTACACCTTC. Translation gives CASTNWDRGGYTF.

This chain links TRBV15 with TRBJ2-1; the D is unclear. The V end lost 0 bases, the J end lost 0 bases, and 12 bases lay between the germline ends. Germline assignment: CDR1 LNHNV and CDR2 YYDKDF (reference sequence). This CDR3 comprises 17 residues. CDR3 in amino acids: CATSRDRSKSSYNEQFF. DNA for the CDR3: TGTGCCACCAGCAGAGATCGGAGTAAAAGCTCCTACAATGAGCAGTTCTTC.

Points on this clone: Since no conserved phenylalanine or tryptophan closes the CDR3, a read error is the likely cause. The rearrangement links TRBV7-9 to TRBJ1-2, with D possibly TRBD1 on 5 matching bases. CDR1 SEHNR and CDR2 FQNEAQ come from the germline V gene (reference sequence). This CDR3 is 14 amino acids long. V lost 5 bases, J lost 1 base, and 11 bases lay in between. This CDR3 reads CASSPGGGNYGYTL. CDR3 in DNA: TGTGCCAGCAGCCCAGGTGGGGGTAACTATGGCTACACCCTC.

For the CDR3, the DNA is TGTGCCAGCAGTTTGGGACGGACGAAAACAGATACGCAGTATTTT. Amino acid sequence: CASSLGRTKTDTQYF. The rearrangement joins TRBV28 to TRBJ2-3; either TRBD1 or TRBD2 may fit D (5 bases each). Trimming shortened V by 3 bases and J by 3 bases, and 13 bases separated the two germline ends. Germline CDR1 reads MDHEN; CDR2 reads SYDVKM. This CDR3 contains 15 residues.

This chain connects TRBV4-2 to TRBJ2-1; D possibly uses TRBD1 or TRBD2 (5 bases each). This CDR3 is built from 17 residues. The V end lost 0 bases, the J end lost 0 bases, and 12 bases lay between the germline ends. Germline CDR1 and CDR2: LGHNA and YNFKEQ. As DNA, the CDR3 is TGTGCCAGCAGCCAAGATGGGACGGGCAGCTCCTACAATGAGCAGTTCTTC. This translates into CASSQDGTGSSYNEQFF.

The DNA for the CDR3 is TGTGCCACCATGAGTGGGGGTGGTGAAAAACTGTTTTTT. Protein product: CATMSGGGEKLFF. The rearrangement joins TRBV19 to TRBJ1-4, with a tentative D call TRBD1 (5 bases). The CDR3 runs to 13 residues. Trimming shortened V by 10 bases and J by 7 bases, and 16 bases separated the two germline ends. Germline CDR1 and CDR2: LNHDA and SQIVND (reference sequence).

This chain links TRBV3-1 (or the pseudogene TRBV3-2) with TRBJ1-4, with 8 bases matching TRBD1. Germline trimming cut 4 bases from V and 5 bases from J; bases unmatched to any gene: 9. The germline gives CDR1 LGHDT, CDR2 YNNKEL (reference sequence). The CDR3 runs to 16 residues. The DNA of the CDR3 is TGTGCCAGCAGCCGCCGAGGACAGGGTGGGAATGAAAAACTGTTTTTT. It encodes CASSRRGQGGNEKLFF.

The table lists this clone with a count of one. The rearrangement joins TRBV7-9 to TRBJ1-1, with D uncertain. CDR1 SEHNR and CDR2 FQNEAQ come from the germline V gene (reference sequence). V gave up 5 bases and J gave up 4 bases, with 14 bases separating them. The CDR3 consists of 14 residues. CDR3 amino acids: CASSPEGRGTEAFF. In DNA, the CDR3 is TGTGCCAGCAGCCCCGAGGGCCGGGGCACTGAAGCTTTCTTT.

The J gene is TRBJ2-1, the V gene TRBV6-5; no clear D. This CDR3 is built from 16 residues. Trimming removed 4 bases at V and 2 bases at J, with 15 bases between. From germline, CDR1 is MNHEY and CDR2 SVGAGI. Here the CDR3 DNA reads TGTGCCAGCAGTTCCGAGTCCCCTGGGGCCTACAATGAGCAGTTCTTC. Residues: CASSSESPGAYNEQFF.

The chain carries TRBV6-5 and TRBJ1-2, with D unresolved. Germline-derived CDR1 and CDR2 are MNHEY and SVGAGI. V lost 6 bases and J lost 5, with 19 bases in between. CDR3 length equals 15 residues. The CDR3 loop reads CASRLLGQDPYGYTF. As DNA, the CDR3 is TGTGCCAGCAGACTATTGGGCCAGGACCCTTATGGCTACACCTTC.

The V gene is TRBV30, the J gene TRBJ1-2, with a weak D call TRBD1 (5 bases). V shed 2 bases and J shed 3 bases, with 16 bases lying between them. This CDR3 is built from 15 residues. Germline loops: CDR1 GTSNPN, CDR2 SVGIG (reference sequence). The DNA for the CDR3 is TGTGCCTGGAGTCCCGGCAGGGCCTTCCACTATGGCTACACCTTC. The encoded protein is CAWSPGRAFHYGYTF.

This clone was picked up a small number of times. The V call is TRBV7-9, the J call TRBJ2-5, with 9 bases identical to TRBD1. Per the germline V gene, CDR1 is SEHNR and CDR2 is FQNEAQ (reference sequence). This CDR3 is 13 amino acids long. Germline trimming cut 4 bases from V and 4 bases from J; bases unmatched to any gene: 1. As DNA, the CDR3 is TGTGCCAGCAGCTCGACAGGGGGAGAGACCCAGTACTTC. Its protein is CASSSTGGETQYF. Full variable domain (rest looked up from reference TRBV7-9 and TRBJ2-5): DTGVSQNPRHKITKRGQNVTFRCDPISEHNRLYWYRQTLGQGPEFLTYFQNEAQLEKSRLLSDRFSAERPKGSFSTLEIQRTEQGDSAMYLCASSSTGGETQYFGPGTRLLVL.

This chain connects TRBV5-6 to TRBJ1-2, with D possibly matching TRBD1 (6 bases). This CDR3 spans 14 amino acids. Germline CDR1 SGHDT, CDR2 YYEEEE. Between the trimmed V and J ends, which lost 4 bases and 6 bases, there was a span of 16 bases. The CDR3 nucleotides are TGTGCCAGCAGCCCCCCGGGGGACATACATGGCTACACCTTC. This translates into CASSPPGDIHGYTF.

V gene TRBV24-1 combines with J gene TRBJ2-1; D possibly corresponds to TRBD2 (5 bases). CDR1 and CDR2 (germline): KGHDR, SFDVKD. This CDR3 region has 17 residues. With 1 base removed from V and 0 bases from J, the gap between germline ends came to 12 bases. The CDR3 protein is CATSDFQDSSSYNEQFF. The DNA of the CDR3 is TGTGCCACCAGTGATTTTCAGGACTCCAGCTCCTACAATGAGCAGTTCTTC.

The table lists this clone with a few counts. This chain connects TRBV23-1 to TRBJ2-7, with a weak D call TRBD2 (5 bases). TRBV23-1 is annotated as an ORF whose role is uncertain. The CDR3 is 16 residues long. The germline V and J ends were trimmed by 1 base and 7 bases, with 20 bases remaining between them. The CDR3 DNA reads as TGCGCCAGCAGTCAATGGATTAGCGAGTTCCTCAGGGAGCAGTACTTC. It encodes CASSQWISEFLREQYF.

The chain is built from TRBV6-6 and TRBJ2-7; TRBD1 aligns across 9 bases. The CDR3 sequence is 15 residues long. Unmatched junction bases numbered 6, after V lost 6 bases and J lost 0 bases. Per the germline V gene, CDR1 is MNHNY and CDR2 is SVGAGI (reference sequence). This CDR3 reads CASSAGTGSSYEQYF. The CDR3 DNA sequence: TGTGCCAGCAGCGCCGGGACAGGGAGCTCCTACGAGCAGTACTTC.

This chain joins TRBV5-1 and TRBJ2-1; D possibly matches TRBD1 or TRBD2 (5 bases each). V gave up 0 bases and J gave up 4 bases, with 11 bases separating them. The CDR3 extends over 15 amino acids. CDR1 is SGHRS, CDR2 YFSETQ, per germline. The CDR3 nucleotides are TGCGCCAGCAGCTTGGGGGGGACGGATTACAATGAGCAGTTCTTC. Encoded protein: CASSLGGTDYNEQFF. The full variable domain, with the rest looked up from reference TRBV5-1 and TRBJ2-1, is KAGVTQTPRYLIKTRGQQVTLSCSPISGHRSVSWYQQTPGQGLQFLFEYFSETQRNKGNFPGRFSGRQFSNSRSEMNVSTLELGDSALYLCASSLGGTDYNEQFFGPGTRLTVL.

The chain links TRBV27 to TRBJ2-7; 7 nucleotides align to TRBD2. This CDR3 is 15 amino acids long. Germline CDR1 and CDR2: MNHEY and SMNVEV (reference sequence). Trimming at V came to 5 bases and at J to 3 bases, leaving 10 bases not matched to a gene. The CDR3 DNA follows: TGTGCCAGCAGTCGGGGGGAGGGAAGGTTCTACGAGCAGTACTTC. It specifies CASSRGEGRFYEQYF.

The chain joins TRBV9 to TRBJ2-1; the D gene is possibly TRBD2 (6 bases). The CDR3 has 17 amino acids. CDR1 and CDR2 from the germline V gene are SGDLS and YYNGEE. The V gene lost 3 bases and the J gene lost 6 bases, with 22 bases spanning the gap. The CDR3 nucleotides are TGTGCCAGCAGCGAGGGTGGGCCGGGAGTATCTGGCAATGAGCAGTTCTTC. The encoded protein is CASSEGGPGVSGNEQFF.